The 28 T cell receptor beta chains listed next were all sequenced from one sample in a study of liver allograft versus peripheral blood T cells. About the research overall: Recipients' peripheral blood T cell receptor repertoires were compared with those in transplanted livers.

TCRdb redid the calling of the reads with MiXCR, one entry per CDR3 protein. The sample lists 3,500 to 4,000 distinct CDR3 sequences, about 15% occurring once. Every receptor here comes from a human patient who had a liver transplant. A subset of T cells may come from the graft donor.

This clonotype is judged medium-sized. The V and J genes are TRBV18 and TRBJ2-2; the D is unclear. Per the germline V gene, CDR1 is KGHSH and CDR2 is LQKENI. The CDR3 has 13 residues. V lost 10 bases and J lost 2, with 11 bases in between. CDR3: CATTRVNTGELFF. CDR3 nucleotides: TGTGCCACCACACGGGTCAACACCGGGGAGCTGTTTTTT.

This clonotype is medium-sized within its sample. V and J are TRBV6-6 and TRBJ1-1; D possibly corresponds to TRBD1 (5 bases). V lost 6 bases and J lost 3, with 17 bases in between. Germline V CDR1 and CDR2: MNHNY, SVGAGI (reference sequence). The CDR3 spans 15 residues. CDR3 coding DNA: TGTGCCAGCAGGGGAACGGACCGGGGGGACACTGAAGCTTTCTTT. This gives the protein CASRGTDRGDTEAFF.

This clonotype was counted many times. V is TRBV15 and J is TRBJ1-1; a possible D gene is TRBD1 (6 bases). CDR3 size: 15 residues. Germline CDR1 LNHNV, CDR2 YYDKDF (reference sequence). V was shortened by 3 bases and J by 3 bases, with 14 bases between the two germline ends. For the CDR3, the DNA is TGTGCCACCAGCAGCTCCGTGAGGACAGACACTGAAGCTTTCTTT. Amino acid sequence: CATSSSVRTDTEAFF. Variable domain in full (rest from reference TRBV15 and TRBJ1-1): DAMVIQNPRYQVTQFGKPVTLSCSQTLNHNVMYWYQQKSSQAPKLLFHYYDKDFNNEADTPDNFQSRRPNTSFCFLDIRSPGLGDTAMYLCATSSSVRTDTEAFFGQGTRLTVV.

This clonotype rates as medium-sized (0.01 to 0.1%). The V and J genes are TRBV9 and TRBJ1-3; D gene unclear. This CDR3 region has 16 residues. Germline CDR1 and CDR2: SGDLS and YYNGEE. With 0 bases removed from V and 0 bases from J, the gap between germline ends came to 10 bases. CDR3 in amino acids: CASSVEPGSSGNTIYF. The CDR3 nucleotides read TGTGCCAGCAGCGTAGAACCGGGGAGCTCTGGAAACACCATATATTTT.

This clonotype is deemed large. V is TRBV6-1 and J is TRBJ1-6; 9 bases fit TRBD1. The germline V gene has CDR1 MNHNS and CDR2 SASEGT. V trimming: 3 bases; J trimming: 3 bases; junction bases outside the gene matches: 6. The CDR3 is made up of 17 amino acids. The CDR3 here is CASSEGTGGGYNSPLHF. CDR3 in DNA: TGTGCCAGCAGTGAGGGAACAGGGGGCGGCTATAATTCACCCCTCCACTTT.

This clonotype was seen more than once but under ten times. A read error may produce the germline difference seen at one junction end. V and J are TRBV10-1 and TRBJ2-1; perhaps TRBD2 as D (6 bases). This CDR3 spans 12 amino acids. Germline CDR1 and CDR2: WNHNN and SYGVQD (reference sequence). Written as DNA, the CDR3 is TGCGCCAGCAGTGGCTCGGCTGGGAGGTTGAAGTTC. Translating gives CASSGSAGRLKF.

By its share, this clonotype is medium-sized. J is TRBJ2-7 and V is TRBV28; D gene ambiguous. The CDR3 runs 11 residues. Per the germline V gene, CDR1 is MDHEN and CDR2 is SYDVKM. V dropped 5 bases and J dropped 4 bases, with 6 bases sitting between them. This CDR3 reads CASSPKYEQYF. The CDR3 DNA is TGTGCCAGCAGTCCTAAATACGAGCAGTACTTC.

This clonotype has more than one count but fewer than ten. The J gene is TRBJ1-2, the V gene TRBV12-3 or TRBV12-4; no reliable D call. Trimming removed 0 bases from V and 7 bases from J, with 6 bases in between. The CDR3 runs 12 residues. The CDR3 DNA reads TGTGCCAGCAGTTTAGCTCCGGGTGGCTACACCTTC. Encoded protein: CASSLAPGGYTF.

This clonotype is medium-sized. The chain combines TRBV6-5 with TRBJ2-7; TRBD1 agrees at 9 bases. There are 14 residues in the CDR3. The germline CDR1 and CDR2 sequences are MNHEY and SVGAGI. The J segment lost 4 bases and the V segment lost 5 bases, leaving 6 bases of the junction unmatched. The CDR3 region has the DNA TGTGCCAGCAGTACTACAGGGGGCGCATACGAGCAGTACTTC. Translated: CASSTTGGAYEQYF.

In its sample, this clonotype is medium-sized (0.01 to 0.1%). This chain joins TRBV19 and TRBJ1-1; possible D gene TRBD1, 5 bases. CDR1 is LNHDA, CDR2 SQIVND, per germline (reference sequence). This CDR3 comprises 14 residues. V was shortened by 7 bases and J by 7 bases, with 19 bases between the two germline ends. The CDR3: CASTSGPHAGEAFF. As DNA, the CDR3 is TGTGCCAGTACCTCGGGACCGCACGCCGGTGAAGCTTTCTTT.

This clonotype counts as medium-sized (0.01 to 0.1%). The CDR3 region has the DNA TGCAGTGCCCCGAGGGTAGCGGGGGGGCCTTACAATGAGCAGTTCTTC. Amino acids: CSAPRVAGGPYNEQFF. V usage is TRBV20-1 and J usage is TRBJ2-1, with 11 bases lining up with TRBD2. Trimming at V came to 6 bases and at J to 4 bases, leaving 11 bases not matched to a gene. Per germline, CDR1 DFQATT and CDR2 SNEGSKA (reference sequence). This CDR3 comprises 16 residues.

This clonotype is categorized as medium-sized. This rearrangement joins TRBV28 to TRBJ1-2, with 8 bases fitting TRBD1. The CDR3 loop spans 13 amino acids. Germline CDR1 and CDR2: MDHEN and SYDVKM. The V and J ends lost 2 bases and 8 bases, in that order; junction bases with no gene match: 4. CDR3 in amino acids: CASSLGTGRGYTF. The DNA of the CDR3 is TGTGCCAGCAGTTTAGGGACAGGTCGCGGCTACACCTTC.

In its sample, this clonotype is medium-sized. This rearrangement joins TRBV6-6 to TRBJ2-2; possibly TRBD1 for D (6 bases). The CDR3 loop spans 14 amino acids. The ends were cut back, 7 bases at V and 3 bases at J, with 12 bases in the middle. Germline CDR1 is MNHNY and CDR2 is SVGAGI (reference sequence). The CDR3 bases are TGTGCCAGCATTGGGGCAGGGGACACCGGGGAGCTGTTTTTT. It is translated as CASIGAGDTGELFF.

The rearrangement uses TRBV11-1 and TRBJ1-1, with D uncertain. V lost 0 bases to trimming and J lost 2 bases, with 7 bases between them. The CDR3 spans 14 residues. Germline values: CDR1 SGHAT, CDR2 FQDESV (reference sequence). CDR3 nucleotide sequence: TGTGCCAGCAGCTTAGCGGGCCATAACACTGAAGCTTTCTTT. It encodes CASSLAGHNTEAFF.

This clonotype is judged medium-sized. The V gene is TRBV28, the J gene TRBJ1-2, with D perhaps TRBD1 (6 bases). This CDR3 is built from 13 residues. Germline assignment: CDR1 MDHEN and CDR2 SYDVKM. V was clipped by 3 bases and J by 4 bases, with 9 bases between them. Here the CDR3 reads CASSFRGPYGYTF. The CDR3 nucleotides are TGTGCCAGCAGTTTCAGGGGACCCTATGGCTACACCTTC.

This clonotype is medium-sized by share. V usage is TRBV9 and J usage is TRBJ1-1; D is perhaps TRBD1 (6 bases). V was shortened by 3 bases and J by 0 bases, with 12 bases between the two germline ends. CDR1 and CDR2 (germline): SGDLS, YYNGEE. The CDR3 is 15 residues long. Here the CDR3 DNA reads TGTGCCAGCAGCGCTCGAGGACAGTTGAACACTGAAGCTTTCTTT. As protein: CASSARGQLNTEAFF.

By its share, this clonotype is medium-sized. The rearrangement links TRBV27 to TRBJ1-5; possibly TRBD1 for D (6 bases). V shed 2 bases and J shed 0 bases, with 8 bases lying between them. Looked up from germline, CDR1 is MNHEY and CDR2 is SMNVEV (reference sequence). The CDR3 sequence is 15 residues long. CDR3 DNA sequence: TGTGCCAGCAGTTTAATAGGGGGTAGCAATCAGCCCCAGCATTTT. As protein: CASSLIGGSNQPQHF.

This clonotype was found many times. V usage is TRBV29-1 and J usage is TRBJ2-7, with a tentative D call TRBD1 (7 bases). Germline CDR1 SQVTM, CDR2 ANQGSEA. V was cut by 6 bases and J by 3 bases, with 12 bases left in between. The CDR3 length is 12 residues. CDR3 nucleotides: TGCAGCGTACAGGGGACTCTCTACGAGCAGTACTTC. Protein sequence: CSVQGTLYEQYF.

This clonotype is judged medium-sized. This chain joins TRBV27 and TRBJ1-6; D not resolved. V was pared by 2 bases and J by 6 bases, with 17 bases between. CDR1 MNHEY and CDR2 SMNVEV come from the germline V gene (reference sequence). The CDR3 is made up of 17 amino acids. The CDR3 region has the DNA TGTGCCAGCAGTTTAATGCACGGAGCAGTGCGTAATTCACCCCTCCACTTT. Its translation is CASSLMHGAVRNSPLHF.

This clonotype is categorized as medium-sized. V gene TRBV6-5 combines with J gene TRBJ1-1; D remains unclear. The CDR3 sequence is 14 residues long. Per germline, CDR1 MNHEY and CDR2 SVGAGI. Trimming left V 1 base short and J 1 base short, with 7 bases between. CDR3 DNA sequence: TGTGCCAGCAGTTACTTGGGTGGGAACACTGAAGCTTTCTTT. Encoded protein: CASSYLGGNTEAFF.

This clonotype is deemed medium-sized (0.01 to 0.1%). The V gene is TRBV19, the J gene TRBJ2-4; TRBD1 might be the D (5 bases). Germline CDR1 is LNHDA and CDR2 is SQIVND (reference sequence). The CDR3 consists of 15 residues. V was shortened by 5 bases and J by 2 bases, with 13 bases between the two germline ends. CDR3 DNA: TGTGCCAGTAGTGGAAGGGGTCGTACCAAAAACATTCAGTACTTC. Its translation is CASSGRGRTKNIQYF.

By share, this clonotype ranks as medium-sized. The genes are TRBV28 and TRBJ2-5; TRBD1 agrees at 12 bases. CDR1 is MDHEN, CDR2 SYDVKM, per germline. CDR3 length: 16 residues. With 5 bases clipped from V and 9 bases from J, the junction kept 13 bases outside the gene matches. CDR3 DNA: TGTGCCAGCAGTCGTCCCGGGACAGGGGGCCGACGAGCCCAGTACTTC. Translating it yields CASSRPGTGGRRAQYF.

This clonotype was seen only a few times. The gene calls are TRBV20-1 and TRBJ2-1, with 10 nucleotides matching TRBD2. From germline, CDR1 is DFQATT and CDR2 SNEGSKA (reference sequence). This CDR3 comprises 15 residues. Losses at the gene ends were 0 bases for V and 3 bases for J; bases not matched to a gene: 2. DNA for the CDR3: TGCAGTGCTAGAGAAGCGGGAGGGCTCTACAATGAGCAGTTCTTC. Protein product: CSAREAGGLYNEQFF.

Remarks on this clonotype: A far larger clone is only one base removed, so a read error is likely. The CDR3, as DNA: TGTGCCAGCAGCCGGACTAGCGGCACGAACACCGGGGAGCTGTTTTTT. It encodes CASSRTSGTNTGELFF. The chain is built from TRBV6-6 and TRBJ2-2, with TRBD2 matching 10 bases. The CDR3 length is 16 residues. Germline V gives CDR1 MNHNY, CDR2 SVGAGI (reference sequence). After removal of 6 bases from V and 0 bases from J, the junction contained 4 bases not matched to a gene.

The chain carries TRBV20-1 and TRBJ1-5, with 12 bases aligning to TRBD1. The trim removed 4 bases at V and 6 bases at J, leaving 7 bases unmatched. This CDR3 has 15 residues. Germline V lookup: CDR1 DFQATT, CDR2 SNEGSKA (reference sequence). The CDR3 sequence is CSATPSGQGAQPQHF. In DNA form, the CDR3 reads TGCAGTGCTACCCCATCGGGACAGGGGGCTCAGCCCCAGCATTTT.

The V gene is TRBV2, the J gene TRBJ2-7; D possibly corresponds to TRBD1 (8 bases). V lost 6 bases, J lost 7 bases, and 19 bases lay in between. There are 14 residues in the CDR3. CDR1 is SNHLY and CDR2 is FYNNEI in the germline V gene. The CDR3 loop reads CASRETGEGAEQYF. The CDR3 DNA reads TGTGCCAGCAGAGAGACAGGGGAGGGTGCGGAGCAGTACTTC. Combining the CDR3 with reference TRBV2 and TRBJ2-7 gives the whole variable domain EPEVTQTPSHQVTQMGQEVILRCVPISNHLYFYWYRQILGQKVEFLVSFYNNEISEKSEIFDDQFSVERPDGSNFTLKIRSTKLEDSAMYFCASRETGEGAEQYFGPGTRLTVT.

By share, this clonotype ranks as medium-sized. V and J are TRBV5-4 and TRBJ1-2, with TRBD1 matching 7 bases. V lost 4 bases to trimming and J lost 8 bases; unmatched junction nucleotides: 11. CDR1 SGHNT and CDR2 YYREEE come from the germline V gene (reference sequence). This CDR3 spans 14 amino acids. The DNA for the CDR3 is TGTGCCAGCAGCGGAGCAGGGGGTTGGGAAGGCTACACCTTC. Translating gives CASSGAGGWEGYTF.

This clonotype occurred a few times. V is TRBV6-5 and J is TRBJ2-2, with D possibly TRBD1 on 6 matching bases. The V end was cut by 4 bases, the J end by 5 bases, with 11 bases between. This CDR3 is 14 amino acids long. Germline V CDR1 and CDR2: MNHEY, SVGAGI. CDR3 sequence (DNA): TGTGCCAGCAGTTTCCAACAGGGAACCGGGGAGCTGTTTTTT. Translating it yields CASSFQQGTGELFF.